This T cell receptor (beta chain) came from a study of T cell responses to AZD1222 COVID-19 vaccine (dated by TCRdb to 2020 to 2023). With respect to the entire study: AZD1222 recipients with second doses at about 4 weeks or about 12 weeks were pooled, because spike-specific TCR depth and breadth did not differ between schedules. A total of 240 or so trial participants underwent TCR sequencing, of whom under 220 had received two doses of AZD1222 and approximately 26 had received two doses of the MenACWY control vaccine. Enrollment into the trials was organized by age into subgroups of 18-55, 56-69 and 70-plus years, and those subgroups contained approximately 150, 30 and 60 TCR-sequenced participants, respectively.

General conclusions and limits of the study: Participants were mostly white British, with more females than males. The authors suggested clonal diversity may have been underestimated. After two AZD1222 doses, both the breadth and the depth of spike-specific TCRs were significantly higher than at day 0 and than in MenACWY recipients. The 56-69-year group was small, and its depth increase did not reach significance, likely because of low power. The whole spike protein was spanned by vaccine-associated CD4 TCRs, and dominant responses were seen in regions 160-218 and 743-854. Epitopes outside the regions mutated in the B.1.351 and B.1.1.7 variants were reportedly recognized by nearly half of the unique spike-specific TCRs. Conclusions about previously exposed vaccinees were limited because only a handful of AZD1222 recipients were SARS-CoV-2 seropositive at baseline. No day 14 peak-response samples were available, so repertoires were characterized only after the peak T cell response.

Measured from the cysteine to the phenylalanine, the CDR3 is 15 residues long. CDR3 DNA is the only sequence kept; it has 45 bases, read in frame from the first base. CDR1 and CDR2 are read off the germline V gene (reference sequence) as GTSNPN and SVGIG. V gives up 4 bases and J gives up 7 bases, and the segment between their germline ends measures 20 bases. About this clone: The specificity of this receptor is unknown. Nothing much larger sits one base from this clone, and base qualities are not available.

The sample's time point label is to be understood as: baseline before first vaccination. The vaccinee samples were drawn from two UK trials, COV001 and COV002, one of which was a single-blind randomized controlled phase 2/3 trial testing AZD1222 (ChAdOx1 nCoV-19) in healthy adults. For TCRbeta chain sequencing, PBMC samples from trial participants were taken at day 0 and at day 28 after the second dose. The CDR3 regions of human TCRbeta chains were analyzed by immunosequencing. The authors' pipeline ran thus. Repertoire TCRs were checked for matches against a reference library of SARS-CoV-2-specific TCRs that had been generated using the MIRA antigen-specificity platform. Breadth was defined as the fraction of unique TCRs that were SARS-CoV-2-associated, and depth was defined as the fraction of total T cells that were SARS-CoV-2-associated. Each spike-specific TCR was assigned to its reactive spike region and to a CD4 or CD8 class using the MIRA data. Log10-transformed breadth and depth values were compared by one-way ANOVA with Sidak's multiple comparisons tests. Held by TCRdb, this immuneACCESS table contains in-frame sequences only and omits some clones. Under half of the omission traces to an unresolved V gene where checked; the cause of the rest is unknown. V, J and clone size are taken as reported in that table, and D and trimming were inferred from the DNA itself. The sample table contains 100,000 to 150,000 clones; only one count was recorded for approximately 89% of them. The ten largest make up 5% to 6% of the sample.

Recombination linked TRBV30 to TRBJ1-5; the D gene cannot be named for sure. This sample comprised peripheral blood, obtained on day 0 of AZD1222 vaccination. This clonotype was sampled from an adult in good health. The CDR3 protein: CAWTHGGGRGQPQHF. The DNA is TGTGCCTGGACCCACGGTGGTGGGCGAGGCCAGCCCCAGCATTTT. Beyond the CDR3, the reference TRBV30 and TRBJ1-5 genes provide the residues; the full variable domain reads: SQTIHQWPATLVQPVGSPLSLECTVEGTSNPNLYWYRQAAGRGLQLLFYSVGIGQISSEVPQNLSASRPQDRQFILSSKKLLLSDSGFYLCAWTHGGGRGQPQHFGDGTRLSIL.